This is a list of T cell receptor beta chains from one sample in a study of cytomegalovirus exposure and HLA in healthy donors. TCRdb's copy holds only in-frame clones and misses some; the assay was immunoSEQ multiplex PCR. The table records some 150,000 clones, approximately 80% of them present only once. The sequencing sample was made of PBMCs. Receptor source: a woman in her forties or fifties in good health and CMV-seronegative. Both conserved end residues are part of each CDR3. A D gene is named only where the DNA matches it firmly. A clone size is listed for some rows: how often the clone was seen (once, few, many), or a class if it is expanded.

d_call: NA; v_call: TRBV30; j_call: TRBJ1-1; clone_size: NA; cdr3_aa: CAWSRLGLNTEAFF; cdr3_nt: TGTGCCTGGAGTAGATTGGGCCTGAACACTGAAGCTTTCTTT
d_call: TRBD2; v_call: TRBV28; j_call: TRBJ2-7; clone_size: NA; cdr3_aa: CASSFHPPGLASYEQYF; cdr3_nt: TGTGCCAGCAGTTTCCACCCCCCGGGACTAGCATCCTACGAGCAGTACTTC
d_call: TRBD2; v_call: TRBV29-1; j_call: TRBJ2-1; clone_size: NA; cdr3_aa: CSVAGSGRVNEQFF; cdr3_nt: TGCAGCGTTGCGGGTAGCGGGAGGGTAAATGAGCAGTTCTTC
d_call: TRBD1; v_call: TRBV7-2; j_call: TRBJ1-1; clone_size: NA; cdr3_aa: CASSPQTGRTEAFF; cdr3_nt: TGTGCCAGCAGCCCCCAGACAGGGCGCACTGAAGCTTTCTTT
d_call: NA; v_call: TRBV11-2; j_call: TRBJ1-1; clone_size: NA; cdr3_aa: CASSLERGGGTEAFF; cdr3_nt: TGTGCCAGCAGCTTAGAACGGGGGGGAGGGACTGAAGCTTTCTTT
d_call: NA; v_call: TRBV19; j_call: TRBJ1-5; clone_size: few; cdr3_aa: CASSIDGRGQEPQHF; cdr3_nt: TGTGCCAGTAGTATAGATGGCAGGGGCCAGGAGCCCCAGCATTTT
d_call: TRBD1; v_call: TRBV15; j_call: TRBJ2-1; clone_size: NA; cdr3_aa: CATSRDRASYNEQFF; cdr3_nt: TGTGCCACCAGCCGGGACAGGGCCTCCTACAATGAGCAGTTCTTC
d_call: NA; v_call: TRBV7-7; j_call: TRBJ2-3; clone_size: NA; cdr3_aa: CASSLAGAGTDTQYF; cdr3_nt: TGTGCCAGCAGCTTAGCAGGGGCTGGCACAGATACGCAGTATTTT
d_call: NA; v_call: TRBV7-9; j_call: TRBJ1-1; clone_size: NA; cdr3_aa: CASSLKRSDTEAFF; cdr3_nt: TGTGCCAGCAGCTTAAAACGGTCGGACACTGAAGCTTTCTTT
d_call: TRBD1; v_call: TRBV9; j_call: TRBJ2-3; clone_size: NA; cdr3_aa: CASSGQGARRDTQYF; cdr3_nt: TGTGCCAGCAGCGGACAGGGGGCGCGAAGAGATACGCAGTATTTT
d_call: NA; v_call: TRBV10-3; j_call: TRBJ2-1; clone_size: NA; cdr3_aa: CAISEREQYNEQFF; cdr3_nt: TGTGCCATCAGTGAGAGGGAGCAATACAATGAGCAGTTCTTC
d_call: NA; v_call: TRBV18; j_call: TRBJ2-7; clone_size: few; cdr3_aa: CASSLREGYEQYF; cdr3_nt: TGTGCCAGCTCCCTCCGAGAGGGTTACGAGCAGTACTTC
d_call: NA; v_call: TRBV28; j_call: TRBJ2-7; clone_size: NA; cdr3_aa: CASATSTKGPYEQYF; cdr3_nt: TGTGCCAGCGCCACGAGCACAAAGGGGCCCTACGAGCAGTACTTC
d_call: NA; v_call: TRBV6-5; j_call: TRBJ2-7; clone_size: few; cdr3_aa: CASSLGSSYEQYF; cdr3_nt: TGTGCCAGCAGTCTCGGGAGCTCCTACGAGCAGTACTTC
d_call: NA; v_call: TRBV6-5; j_call: TRBJ1-1; clone_size: NA; cdr3_aa: CASSAPQVPPEAFF; cdr3_nt: TGTGCCAGCAGTGCGCCTCAAGTTCCACCTGAAGCTTTCTTT
d_call: TRBD1; v_call: TRBV25-1; j_call: TRBJ2-3; clone_size: NA; cdr3_aa: CASRQGVGVTDTQYF; cdr3_nt: TGTGCCAGCCGACAGGGTGTAGGGGTCACAGATACGCAGTATTTT
d_call: TRBD1; v_call: TRBV9; j_call: TRBJ1-1; clone_size: NA; cdr3_aa: CASSQGGVKGRTEAFF; cdr3_nt: TGTGCCAGCAGCCAAGGGGGCGTCAAAGGACGGACTGAAGCTTTCTTT
d_call: TRBD1; v_call: TRBV19; j_call: TRBJ2-1; clone_size: NA; cdr3_aa: CASSTGQGHWKKVYNEQFF; cdr3_nt: TGTGCCAGTAGTACCGGACAGGGGCATTGGAAAAAGGTGTACAATGAGCAGTTCTTC
d_call: NA; v_call: TRBV6-6; j_call: TRBJ1-4; clone_size: NA; cdr3_aa: CASSYSGGANEKLFF; cdr3_nt: TGTGCCAGCAGTTACTCTGGGGGGGCTAATGAAAAACTGTTTTTT
d_call: NA; v_call: TRBV7-8; j_call: TRBJ1-5; clone_size: NA; cdr3_aa: CASSLAGNSNQPQHF; cdr3_nt: TGTGCCAGCAGCTTAGCGGGCAATAGCAATCAGCCCCAGCATTTT
d_call: NA; v_call: TRBV7-2; j_call: TRBJ1-3; clone_size: NA; cdr3_aa: CASSLLALFSGNTIYF; cdr3_nt: TGTGCCAGCAGCTTATTGGCCCTCTTCTCTGGAAACACCATATATTTT
d_call: TRBD1; v_call: TRBV6-1; j_call: TRBJ2-2; clone_size: NA; cdr3_aa: CASAWTGDTGELFF; cdr3_nt: TGTGCCAGCGCTTGGACAGGGGACACCGGGGAGCTGTTTTTT
d_call: TRBD1; v_call: TRBV18; j_call: TRBJ1-1; clone_size: once; cdr3_aa: CASSPFRTGRDTEAFF; cdr3_nt: TGTGCCAGCTCACCATTCCGGACAGGGCGGGACACTGAAGCTTTCTTT
d_call: TRBD2; v_call: TRBV19; j_call: TRBJ2-1; clone_size: NA; cdr3_aa: CASRVAGVDNEQFF; cdr3_nt: TGTGCCAGTAGGGTAGCGGGAGTAGACAATGAGCAGTTCTTC
d_call: TRBD1; v_call: TRBV27; j_call: TRBJ1-1; clone_size: NA; cdr3_aa: CASRTTGVDTEAFF; cdr3_nt: TGTGCCAGCAGAACTACAGGGGTGGACACTGAAGCTTTCTTT
d_call: TRBD1; v_call: TRBV14; j_call: TRBJ2-7; clone_size: NA; cdr3_aa: CASSPYRGYEQYF; cdr3_nt: TGTGCCAGCAGCCCCTACAGGGGCTACGAGCAGTACTTC
d_call: NA; v_call: TRBV2; j_call: TRBJ2-5; clone_size: NA; cdr3_aa: CASIPPYSLEAQYF; cdr3_nt: TGTGCCAGCATCCCCCCCTATAGCTTGGAGGCCCAGTACTTC
d_call: TRBD1; v_call: TRBV19; j_call: TRBJ1-4; clone_size: NA; cdr3_aa: CASTPGQGLLEKLFF; cdr3_nt: TGTGCCAGTACTCCGGGACAGGGGTTGTTGGAAAAACTGTTTTTT
d_call: NA; v_call: TRBV15; j_call: TRBJ1-1; clone_size: NA; cdr3_aa: CATSRVRGASTEAFF; cdr3_nt: TGTGCCACCAGCAGAGTTCGGGGGGCGAGCACTGAAGCTTTCTTT
d_call: NA; v_call: TRBV7-2; j_call: TRBJ2-1; clone_size: NA; cdr3_aa: CASSFAGPSYNEQFF; cdr3_nt: TGTGCCAGCAGCTTCGCGGGCCCCTCCTACAATGAGCAGTTCTTC
d_call: NA; v_call: TRBV4-3; j_call: TRBJ1-1; clone_size: many; cdr3_aa: CASSQDREYTEAFF; cdr3_nt: TGCGCCAGCAGCCAAGACAGGGAATACACTGAAGCTTTCTTT
d_call: TRBD1; v_call: TRBV15; j_call: TRBJ1-2; clone_size: few; cdr3_aa: CATSRTGDYGYTF; cdr3_nt: TGTGCCACCAGCCGGACAGGCGACTATGGCTACACCTTC
d_call: NA; v_call: TRBV6-4; j_call: TRBJ1-2; clone_size: NA; cdr3_aa: CASSVAAGSNYGYTF; cdr3_nt: TGTGCCAGCAGTGTAGCGGCAGGTTCTAACTATGGCTACACCTTC
d_call: TRBD1; v_call: TRBV19; j_call: TRBJ1-5; clone_size: NA; cdr3_aa: CASSIGTGRNQPQHF; cdr3_nt: TGTGCCAGTAGTATAGGGACAGGGAGAAATCAGCCCCAGCATTTT
d_call: NA; v_call: TRBV14; j_call: TRBJ1-3; clone_size: NA; cdr3_aa: CASSQDSRIGRNTIYF; cdr3_nt: TGTGCCAGCAGCCAGGACAGTCGGATCGGGCGAAACACCATATATTTT
d_call: NA; v_call: TRBV14; j_call: TRBJ2-6; clone_size: NA; cdr3_aa: CASSQDRARANVLTF; cdr3_nt: TGTGCCAGCAGCCAAGACAGGGCTCGGGCCAACGTCCTGACTTTC
d_call: NA; v_call: TRBV7-3; j_call: TRBJ2-6; clone_size: NA; cdr3_aa: CASSLRAGAGANVLTF; cdr3_nt: TGTGCCAGCAGCTTACGAGCAGGTGCTGGGGCCAACGTCCTGACTTTC
d_call: TRBD2; v_call: TRBV15; j_call: TRBJ2-3; clone_size: NA; cdr3_aa: CATSVSGVTDTQYF; cdr3_nt: TGTGCCACCAGCGTTAGCGGGGTCACAGATACGCAGTATTTT
d_call: NA; v_call: TRBV28; j_call: TRBJ1-5; clone_size: NA; cdr3_aa: CASSGGGAGRQPQHF; cdr3_nt: TGTGCCAGCAGCGGCGGGGGGGCGGGAAGACAGCCCCAGCATTTT
d_call: NA; v_call: TRBV4-3; j_call: TRBJ1-2; clone_size: NA; cdr3_aa: CASSQEGGQGNYGYTF; cdr3_nt: TGCGCCAGCAGCCAAGAGGGTGGTCAGGGGAACTATGGCTACACCTTC
d_call: NA; v_call: TRBV7-8; j_call: TRBJ2-2; clone_size: few; cdr3_aa: CASRGRRRPNTGELFF; cdr3_nt: TGTGCCAGCAGGGGGAGGCGAAGACCTAACACCGGGGAGCTGTTTTTT
d_call: NA; v_call: TRBV28; j_call: TRBJ1-2; clone_size: NA; cdr3_aa: CASSPQGNNYGYTF; cdr3_nt: TGTGCCAGCAGTCCACAGGGCAACAACTATGGCTACACCTTC
d_call: TRBD1; v_call: TRBV4-3; j_call: TRBJ1-1; clone_size: few; cdr3_aa: CASSRGQGKGDTEAFF; cdr3_nt: TGCGCCAGCAGCCGAGGACAGGGTAAAGGCGACACTGAAGCTTTCTTT
d_call: TRBD1; v_call: TRBV4-3; j_call: TRBJ2-1; clone_size: NA; cdr3_aa: CASSQAPVLTGSNNEQFF; cdr3_nt: TGCGCCAGCAGCCAAGCTCCCGTTCTGACAGGGTCAAACAATGAGCAGTTCTTC
d_call: NA; v_call: TRBV30; j_call: TRBJ2-3; clone_size: NA; cdr3_aa: CAWSLPSTDTQYF; cdr3_nt: TGTGCCTGGAGTCTACCTAGCACAGATACGCAGTATTTT
d_call: NA; v_call: TRBV10-2; j_call: TRBJ1-4; clone_size: NA; cdr3_aa: CASSEAGINEKLFF; cdr3_nt: TGCGCCAGCAGTGAGGCGGGGATTAATGAAAAACTGTTTTTT
d_call: TRBD1; v_call: TRBV4-1; j_call: TRBJ2-4; clone_size: NA; cdr3_aa: CASSQPTGGGENIQYF; cdr3_nt: TGCGCCAGCAGCCAACCGACAGGGGGTGGGGAAAACATTCAGTACTTC
d_call: NA; v_call: TRBV12-1; j_call: TRBJ1-1; clone_size: NA; cdr3_aa: CASSLRQIEAFF; cdr3_nt: TGTGCCAGCAGCTTAAGACAGATTGAAGCTTTCTTT
d_call: NA; v_call: TRBV7-2; j_call: TRBJ1-4; clone_size: NA; cdr3_aa: CASSLGLGNEKLFF; cdr3_nt: TGTGCCAGCAGCTTGGGGCTTGGGAATGAAAAACTGTTTTTT
d_call: NA; v_call: TRBV5-6; j_call: TRBJ2-7; clone_size: NA; cdr3_aa: CASSPLGGEQYF; cdr3_nt: TGTGCCAGCAGCCCCCTGGGGGGCGAGCAGTACTTC
d_call: NA; v_call: TRBV28; j_call: TRBJ1-4; clone_size: once; cdr3_aa: CASSLRGSTNEKLFF; cdr3_nt: TGTGCCAGCAGTTTAAGAGGTTCAACTAATGAAAAACTGTTTTTT
d_call: TRBD1; v_call: TRBV19; j_call: TRBJ1-2; clone_size: NA; cdr3_aa: CASSRTGNYTF; cdr3_nt: TGTGCCAGTAGTAGGACAGGAAACTACACCTTC
d_call: NA; v_call: TRBV27; j_call: TRBJ2-7; clone_size: NA; cdr3_aa: CASRPGTRGEQYF; cdr3_nt: TGTGCCAGCCGACCCGGGACAAGAGGCGAGCAGTACTTC
d_call: NA; v_call: TRBV5-5; j_call: TRBJ1-4; clone_size: NA; cdr3_aa: CASSLGQRRTTNEKLFF; cdr3_nt: TGTGCCAGCAGCTTGGGTCAGCGGAGAACAACTAATGAAAAACTGTTTTTT
d_call: TRBD2; v_call: TRBV19; j_call: TRBJ2-1; clone_size: NA; cdr3_aa: CATLTSGGGNEQFF; cdr3_nt: TGTGCCACTCTGACTAGCGGTGGGGGGAATGAGCAGTTCTTC